This T cell receptor (beta chain) was retrieved from a study of blood T cell repertoires in COVID-19. Study-wide context: The origin of the acute and convalescent COVID-19 samples was the United States, Italy and Spain. In each case, the material was cDNA or gDNA derived from T cells, B-cell-depleted T cells, or PBMCs.

This clone has just one count. Trimming removed 3 bases from V and 2 bases from J, with 8 bases in between. The V gene's germline CDR1 is SGDLS and CDR2 YYNGEE. The CDR3 length is 14 residues. Authors' analysis steps: Reference gene primer amplification yielded estimated nucleated cell counts. Only in-frame clones appear in the TCRdb table, and some are missing; sequencing was by immunoSEQ multiplex PCR. V, J and clone size are those of that table, while D and trimming were read from the DNA. The table includes 270,000 or so clones, more than 75% detected once. This TCR came from a man aged 35-49 years with active or convalescent COVID-19. The source material was peripheral blood. The chain recombines TRBV9 with TRBJ2-2, with D maybe TRBD1 (6 bases). The CDR3, as DNA: TGTGCCAGCAGCGCCGGGACAAACACCGGGGAGCTGTTTTTT. Protein product: CASSAGTNTGELFF.